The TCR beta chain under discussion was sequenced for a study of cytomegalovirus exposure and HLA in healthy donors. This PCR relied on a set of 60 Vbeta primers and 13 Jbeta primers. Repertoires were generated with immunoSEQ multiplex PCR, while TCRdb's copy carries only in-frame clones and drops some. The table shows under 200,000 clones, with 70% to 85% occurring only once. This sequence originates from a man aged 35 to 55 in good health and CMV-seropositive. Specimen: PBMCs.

CDR3 DNA sequence: TGTGCCAGCAGTTCTGGACAGTACCAAGAGACCCAGTACTTC. Translated, it gives CASSSGQYQETQYF. V usage is TRBV28 and J usage is TRBJ2-5; the D gene is possibly TRBD1 (6 bases). Germline assignment: CDR1 MDHEN and CDR2 SYDVKM. V shed 4 bases and J shed 0 bases, with 9 bases lying between them. This CDR3 has 14 amino acids.